Presented here are 21 T cell receptor beta chains from one specimen sequenced in a study of blood T cells in healthy people across ages. Primed by a sample-barcoded 5' primer and a J-beta primer mix, a second PCR proceeded for about 7 to 11 cycles. MiXCR, applied by TCRdb to the 5' RACE reads, yields one record per CDR3 protein. The profile covers 700,000 to 900,000 distinct CDR3 sequences, with under 30% appearing a single time and less than 3.5% taken by the ten largest. This same sample was also taken into another study, of T cells of mothers and their children.

The material sequenced was blood. The receptors shown here come from a boy between 5 and 17 years old in good health.

The chain combines TRBV28 with TRBJ2-5, with a possible D match to TRBD1 (5 bases). The CDR3 loop spans 14 amino acids. Trimming took 6 bases from V and 9 from J, leaving 20 bases between them. Germline V gene sequence: CDR1 MDHEN, CDR2 SYDVKM. CDR3 sequence: CASSLTPGLWAQYF. The CDR3 coding sequence is TGTGCCAGCAGCCTTACCCCAGGGCTCTGGGCCCAGTACTTC. The full variable domain, rest sourced from reference TRBV28 and TRBJ2-5, is DVKVTQSSRYLVKRTGEKVFLECVQDMDHENMFWYRQDPGLGLRLIYFSYDVKMKEKGDIPEGYSVSREKKERFSLILESASTNQTSMYLCASSLTPGLWAQYFGPGTRLLVL.

The V gene is TRBV6-2 or TRBV6-3, the J gene TRBJ1-4, with no clear D. CDR1 is MNHEY and CDR2 is SVGEGT in the germline V gene. The CDR3 spans 16 residues. V lost 0 bases, J lost 0 bases, and 8 bases lay in between. The CDR3 DNA follows: TGTGCCAGCAGTTACTCGGACCTGACAACTAATGAAAAACTGTTTTTT. This encodes CASSYSDLTTNEKLFF.

The rearrangement joins TRBV5-1 to TRBJ2-7, with 9 bases matching TRBD2. CDR1 and CDR2 from the germline V gene are SGHRS and YFSETQ. The V segment lost 6 bases and the J segment 5 bases; nucleotides outside the gene matches: 9. CDR3 size: 14 residues. CDR3 loop: CASNPGLAFNEQYF. The CDR3 DNA sequence: TGCGCCAGCAACCCGGGACTAGCCTTTAACGAGCAGTACTTC.

This clonotype was seen a few times. The rearrangement links TRBV2 to TRBJ1-2, with 10 bases aligning to TRBD1. V shed 7 bases, J shed 6 bases, and the junction held 5 bases outside the gene matches. The length of the CDR3 is 13 residues. Per the germline V gene, CDR1 is SNHLY and CDR2 is FYNNEI. CDR3 nucleotides: TGTGCCAGCACCGACAGGGGGCGAGATGGCTACACCTTC. Translation: CASTDRGRDGYTF.

The sample holds many counts of this clonotype. This chain connects TRBV29-1 to TRBJ2-5; 7 bases are shared with TRBD1. The CDR3 runs to 11 residues. V was pared by 5 bases and J by 3 bases, with 0 bases of the junction left unmatched. The germline CDR1 and CDR2 sequences are SQVTM and ANQGSEA. The CDR3 DNA reads TGCAGCGTTACAGGGGAAGAGACCCAGTACTTC. Protein: CSVTGEETQYF.

This clonotype was observed a handful of times. The V and J genes are TRBV6-1 and TRBJ2-2; 7 nucleotides agree with TRBD1. Germline CDR1 MNHNS, CDR2 SASEGT. CDR3 length equals 14 residues. V lost 6 bases, J lost 2 bases, and 3 bases stayed unmatched. The CDR3 region has the DNA TGTGCCAGCAGGGGACAGTTAAACACCGGGGAGCTGTTTTTT. Protein sequence: CASRGQLNTGELFF.

J is TRBJ2-1 and V is TRBV12-3 or TRBV12-4, with D tentatively TRBD2 (5 bases). V lost 3 bases to trimming and J lost 7 bases, with 10 bases between them. CDR3 length: 13 residues. For the CDR3, the DNA is TGTGCCAGCAGTTTTTCCAGCGGAAATGAGCAGTTCTTC. Translating it yields CASSFSSGNEQFF.

This clonotype occurred a few times. The chain has TRBV7-9 and TRBJ2-7; D is uncertain. V was cut by 4 bases and J by 3 bases, with 7 bases left in between. Germline V gene lookup returns CDR1 SEHNR and CDR2 FQNEAQ (reference sequence). The CDR3 length is 12 residues. CDR3 region: CASSSPDYEQYF. The CDR3 coding sequence is TGTGCCAGCAGCTCCCCGGACTACGAGCAGTACTTC.

This clonotype appeared a few times. V and J are TRBV6-1 and TRBJ2-5; no firm D call. The germline gives CDR1 MNHNS, CDR2 SASEGT. Trimming stripped 6 bases from V and 5 bases from J, with 19 bases between. CDR3 length: 15 amino acids. The CDR3 sequence: CASRAQDDTGETQYF. CDR3 nucleotides: TGTGCCAGCAGAGCCCAGGACGACACGGGCGAGACCCAGTACTTC.

Only a few counts were recorded for this clonotype. The CDR3 protein is CSVEGAKGTYEQYF. CDR3 sequence (DNA): TGCAGCGTTGAAGGGGCAAAGGGGACCTACGAGCAGTACTTC. The chain employs TRBV29-1 and TRBJ2-7; tentative D call: TRBD1 (5 bases). V dropped 1 base and J dropped 2 bases, with 12 bases sitting between them. The CDR3 is 14 amino acids. Germline V gene lookup returns CDR1 SQVTM and CDR2 ANQGSEA.

Many counts were recorded for this clonotype. Here the CDR3 reads CASSVQGYYGYTF. The CDR3 DNA reads as TGTGCCAGCAGTGTACAGGGCTACTATGGCTACACCTTC. The chain recombines TRBV2 with TRBJ1-2; perhaps TRBD1 as D (6 bases). The ends were cut back, 4 bases at V and 3 bases at J, with 9 bases in the middle. The germline CDR1 and CDR2 sequences are SNHLY and FYNNEI. The CDR3 covers 13 residues. Full variable domain (outside the CDR3, taken from reference TRBV2 and TRBJ1-2): EPEVTQTPSHQVTQMGQEVILRCVPISNHLYFYWYRQILGQKVEFLVSFYNNEISEKSEIFDDQFSVERPDGSNFTLKIRSTKLEDSAMYFCASSVQGYYGYTFGSGTRLTVV.

This rearrangement joins TRBV7-9 to TRBJ2-7, with a weak D call TRBD1 (6 bases). TRBJ2-5 explains the end of the DNA better; the J call may be wrong. The CDR3 extends over 15 amino acids. The germline V gene has CDR1 SEHNR and CDR2 FQNEAQ (reference sequence). The CDR3 loop reads CASSLTRDKQETQYF. CDR3 nucleotides: TGTGCCAGCAGCTTGACCCGGGACAAACAAGAGACCCAGTACTTC.

This clonotype was observed a handful of times. V gene TRBV4-2 combines with J gene TRBJ2-1, with 9 bases that match TRBD2. Germline assignment: CDR1 LGHNA and CDR2 YNFKEQ. The trim removed 1 base at V and 5 bases at J, leaving 12 bases unmatched. This CDR3 contains 18 residues. The CDR3 DNA follows: TGTGCCAGCAGCCAAGTTACGCGCGCGGGACTAGCTGACAATGAGCAGTTCTTC. It is translated as CASSQVTRAGLADNEQFF.

V usage is TRBV6-2 or TRBV6-3 and J usage is TRBJ2-1, with D uncertain. CDR1 and CDR2 (germline): MNHEY, SVGEGT. The V end was cut by 7 bases, the J end by 6 bases, with 7 bases between. The CDR3 spans 11 residues. CDR3 bases: TGTGCCAGCATTGTTGGCAATGAGCAGTTCTTC. Translated: CASIVGNEQFF.

In this sample, this clonotype turned up a few times. This chain joins TRBV6-5 and TRBJ2-5, with a tentative D call TRBD1 (5 bases). TRBJ2-7 matches the DNA end more closely, so the J call is doubtful. Looked up from germline, CDR1 is MNHEY and CDR2 is SVGAGI. This CDR3 contains 13 residues. CDR3: CASNSRESYEQYF. The CDR3 DNA follows: TGTGCCAGCAACAGCAGGGAATCCTACGAGCAGTACTTC.

The J gene is TRBJ2-5, the V gene TRBV14; D gene unclear. Germline V gene lookup returns CDR1 SGHDN and CDR2 FVKESK. This CDR3 is built from 15 residues. V was shortened by 1 base and J by 5 bases, with 14 bases between the two germline ends. CDR3 DNA: TGTGCCAGCAGCCAAGGCCTGAGTATCTGGGAGACCCAGTACTTC. Translated, it gives CASSQGLSIWETQYF. Full variable domain (rest looked up from reference TRBV14 and TRBJ2-5): EAGVTQFPSHSVIEKGQTVTLRCDPISGHDNLYWYRRVMGKEIKFLLHFVKESKQDESGMPNNRFLAERTGGTYSTLKVQPAELEDSGVYFCASSQGLSIWETQYFGPGTRLLVL.

This clonotype has more than one count but fewer than ten. The gene calls are TRBV11-2 and TRBJ2-4; D uncertain. The V gene's germline CDR1 is SGHAT and CDR2 FQNNGV. The CDR3 length is 12 residues. V lost 3 bases, J lost 9 bases, and 9 bases lay in between. The CDR3 DNA reads TGTGCCAGCAGCTTTGGGCAAGGCATTCAGTACTTC. This gives the protein CASSFGQGIQYF.

This sequence joins TRBV28 and TRBJ2-7; D perhaps matches TRBD1 (5 bases). The germline V gene has CDR1 MDHEN and CDR2 SYDVKM. There are 14 residues in the CDR3. Trimming cost V 4 bases and J 2 bases, with 12 bases left between them. DNA of the CDR3: TGTGCCAGCAGTTCCCCACAGGTAACCTACGAGCAGTACTTC. Its protein product is CASSSPQVTYEQYF.

The rearrangement uses TRBV10-3 and TRBJ2-7, with TRBD2 as a possible D gene (7 bases). CDR1 is ENHRY and CDR2 is SYGVKD in the germline V gene. The CDR3 runs 13 residues. Trimming removed 11 bases from V and 3 bases from J, with 17 bases in between. The CDR3 sequence: CASAGATVYEQYF. CDR3 coding DNA: TGTGCCTCCGCGGGGGCCACAGTCTACGAGCAGTACTTC.

The chain uses TRBV5-1 and TRBJ2-7, with 10 bases that match TRBD1. The CDR3 is 15 amino acids. With 4 bases clipped from V and 4 bases from J, the junction kept 8 bases outside the gene matches. CDR1 SGHRS and CDR2 YFSETQ come from the germline V gene. The CDR3 is CASSPIPGQGYEQYF. CDR3 DNA sequence: TGCGCCAGCAGCCCCATACCGGGACAGGGGTACGAGCAGTACTTC.

The chain is built from TRBV28 and TRBJ2-7; 9 bases match TRBD2. Unmatched junction bases numbered 10, after V lost 11 bases and J lost 2 bases. Germline assignment: CDR1 MDHEN and CDR2 SYDVKM. There are 14 residues in the CDR3. The CDR3 bases are TGTGCCGAGAGCGTAGCGGGGGAAACCTACGAGCAGTACTTC. Its protein product is CAESVAGETYEQYF.